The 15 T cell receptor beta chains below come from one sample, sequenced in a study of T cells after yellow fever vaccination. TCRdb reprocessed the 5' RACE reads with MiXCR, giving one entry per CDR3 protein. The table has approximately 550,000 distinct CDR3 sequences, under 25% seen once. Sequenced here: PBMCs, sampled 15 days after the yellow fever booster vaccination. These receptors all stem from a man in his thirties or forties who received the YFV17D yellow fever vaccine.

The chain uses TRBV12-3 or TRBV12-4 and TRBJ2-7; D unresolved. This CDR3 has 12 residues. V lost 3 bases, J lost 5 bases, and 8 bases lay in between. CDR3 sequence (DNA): TGTGCCAGCAGTTTCCGCCCACACGAGCAGTACTTC. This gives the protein CASSFRPHEQYF.

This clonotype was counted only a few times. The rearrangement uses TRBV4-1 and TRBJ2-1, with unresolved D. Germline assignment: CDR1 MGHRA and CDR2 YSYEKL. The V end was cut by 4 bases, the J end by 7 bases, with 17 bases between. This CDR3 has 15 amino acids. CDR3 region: CASSLLLPAHNEQFF. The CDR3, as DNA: TGCGCCAGCAGCCTCCTTCTACCTGCCCATAATGAGCAGTTCTTC.

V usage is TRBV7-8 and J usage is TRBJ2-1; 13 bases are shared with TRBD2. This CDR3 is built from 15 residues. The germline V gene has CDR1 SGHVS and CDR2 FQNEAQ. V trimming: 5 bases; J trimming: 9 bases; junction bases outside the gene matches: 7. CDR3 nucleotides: TGTGCCAGCAGCATACTGGGACTAGCGGGACTTGAGCAGTTCTTC. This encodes CASSILGLAGLEQFF.

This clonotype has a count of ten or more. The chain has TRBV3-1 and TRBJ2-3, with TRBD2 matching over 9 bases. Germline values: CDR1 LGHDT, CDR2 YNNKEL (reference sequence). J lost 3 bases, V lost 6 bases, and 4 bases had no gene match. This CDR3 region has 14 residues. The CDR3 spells CASSLSGRTDTQYF. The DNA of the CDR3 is TGTGCCAGCAGTTTAAGCGGGAGGACAGATACGCAGTATTTT.

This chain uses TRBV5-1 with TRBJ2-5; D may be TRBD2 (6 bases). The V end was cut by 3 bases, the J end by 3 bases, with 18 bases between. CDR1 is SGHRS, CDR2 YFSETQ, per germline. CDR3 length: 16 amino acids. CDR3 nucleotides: TGCGCCAGCAGCTGGGCCGGGGGACGGTCAAAAGAGACCCAGTACTTC. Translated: CASSWAGGRSKETQYF.

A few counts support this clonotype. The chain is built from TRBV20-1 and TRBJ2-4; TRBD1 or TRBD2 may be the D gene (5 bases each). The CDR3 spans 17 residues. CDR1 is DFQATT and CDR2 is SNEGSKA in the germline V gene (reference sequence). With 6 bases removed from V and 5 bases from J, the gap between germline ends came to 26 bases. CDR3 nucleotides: TGCAGTGCGGACACCCGAGGACTTTCCACTAGGGAAAACATTCAGTACTTC. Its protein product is CSADTRGLSTRENIQYF.

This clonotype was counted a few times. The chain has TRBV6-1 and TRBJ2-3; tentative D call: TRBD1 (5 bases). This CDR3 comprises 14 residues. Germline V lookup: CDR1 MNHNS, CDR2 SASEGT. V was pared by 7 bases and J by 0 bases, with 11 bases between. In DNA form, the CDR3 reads TGTGCCAGCACCCTAGGGGCTAGCACAGATACGCAGTATTTT. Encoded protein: CASTLGASTDTQYF.

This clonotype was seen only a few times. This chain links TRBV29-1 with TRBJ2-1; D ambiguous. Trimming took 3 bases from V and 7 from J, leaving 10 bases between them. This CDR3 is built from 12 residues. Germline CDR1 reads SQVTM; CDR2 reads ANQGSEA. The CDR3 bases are TGCAGCGTTGACCGCGCGATTAATGAGCAGTTCTTC. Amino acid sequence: CSVDRAINEQFF.

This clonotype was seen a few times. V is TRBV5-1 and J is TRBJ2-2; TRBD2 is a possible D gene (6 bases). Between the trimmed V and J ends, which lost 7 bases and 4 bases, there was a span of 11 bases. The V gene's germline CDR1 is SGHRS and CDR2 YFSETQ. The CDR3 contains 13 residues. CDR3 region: CASGGLATGELFF. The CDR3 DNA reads TGCGCCAGCGGGGGACTTGCCACCGGGGAGCTGTTTTTT.

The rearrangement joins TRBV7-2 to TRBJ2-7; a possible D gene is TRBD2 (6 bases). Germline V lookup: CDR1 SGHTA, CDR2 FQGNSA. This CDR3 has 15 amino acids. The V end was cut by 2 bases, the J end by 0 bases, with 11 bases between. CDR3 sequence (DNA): TGTGCCAGCAGCTTAAGGGTAGCGGACTCCTACGAGCAGTACTTC. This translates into CASSLRVADSYEQYF.

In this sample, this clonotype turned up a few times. The CDR3 protein is CASSSRDRLNVDEQFF. The CDR3 DNA reads TGTGCCAGCAGCTCGCGGGACAGGCTTAATGTGGATGAGCAGTTCTTC. V and J are TRBV7-9 and TRBJ2-1; 8 bases map to TRBD1. This CDR3 has 16 residues. Germline assignment: CDR1 SEHNR and CDR2 FQNEAQ (reference sequence). With 4 bases clipped from V and 8 bases from J, the junction kept 13 bases outside the gene matches.

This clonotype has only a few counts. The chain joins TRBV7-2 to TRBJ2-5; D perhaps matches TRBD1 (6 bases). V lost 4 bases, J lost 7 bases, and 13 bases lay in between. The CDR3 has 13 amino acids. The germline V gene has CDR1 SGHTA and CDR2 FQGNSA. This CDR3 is CASSSTGAGTQYF. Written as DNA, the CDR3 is TGTGCCAGCAGCTCGACAGGCGCCGGGACCCAGTACTTC.

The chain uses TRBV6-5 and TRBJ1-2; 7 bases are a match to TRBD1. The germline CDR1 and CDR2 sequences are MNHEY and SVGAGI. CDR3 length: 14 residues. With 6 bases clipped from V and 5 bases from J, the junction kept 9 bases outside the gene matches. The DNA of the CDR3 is TGTGCCAGCAGCTCCGCCCCAGGGGGGTATGGCTACACCTTC. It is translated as CASSSAPGGYGYTF.

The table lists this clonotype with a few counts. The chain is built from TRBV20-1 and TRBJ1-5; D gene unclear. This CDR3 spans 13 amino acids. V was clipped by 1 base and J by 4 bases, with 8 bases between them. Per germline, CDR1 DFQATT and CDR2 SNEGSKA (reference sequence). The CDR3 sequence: CSARVVGNQPQHF. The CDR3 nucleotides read TGCAGTGCTAGAGTGGTGGGGAATCAGCCCCAGCATTTT.

The CDR3 protein is CASMGGWYQETQYF. DNA of the CDR3: TGTGCCAGCATGGGGGGATGGTACCAAGAGACCCAGTACTTC. The gene calls are TRBV5-5 and TRBJ2-5; TRBD2 might be the D (6 bases). Germline CDR1 is SGHKS and CDR2 is YYEKEE (reference sequence). The CDR3 is 14 residues long. The V end was cut by 6 bases, the J end by 0 bases, with 12 bases between.